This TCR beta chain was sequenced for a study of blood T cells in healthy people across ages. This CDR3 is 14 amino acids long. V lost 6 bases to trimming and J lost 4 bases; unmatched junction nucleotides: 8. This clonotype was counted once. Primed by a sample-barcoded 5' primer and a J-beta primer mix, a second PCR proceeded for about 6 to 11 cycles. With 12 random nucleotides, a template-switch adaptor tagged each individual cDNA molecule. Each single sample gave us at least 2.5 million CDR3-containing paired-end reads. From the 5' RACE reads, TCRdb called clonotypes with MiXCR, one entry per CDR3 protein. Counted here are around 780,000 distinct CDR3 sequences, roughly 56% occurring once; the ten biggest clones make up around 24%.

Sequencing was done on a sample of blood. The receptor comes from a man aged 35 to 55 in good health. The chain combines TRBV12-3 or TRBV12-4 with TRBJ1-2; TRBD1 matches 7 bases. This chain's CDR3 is CASRIGGQIYGYTF. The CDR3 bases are TGTGCCAGCAGAATAGGGGGACAGATCTATGGCTACACCTTC.